Described below is a single T cell receptor (beta chain) sequence and its context. The CDR3 consists of 10 residues. Germline values: CDR1 DFQATT, CDR2 SNEGSKA (reference sequence). Deletions cut 5 bases from V and 3 bases from J, with 4 bases between. The sample comes from a study of blood T cell repertoires in COVID-19. Methods used by the authors: Amplification from reference gene primers served as the basis for estimated nucleated cell counts. Sequenced by immunoSEQ multiplex PCR; TCRdb stores in-frame clones only, minus some. For V, J and clone size, that table is used; D and trimming come from the DNA. The sample records roughly 190,000 clones, about 86% being singletons.

V and J are TRBV20-1 and TRBJ1-2; D uncertain. Sequenced: peripheral blood. The sequence was collected from a woman in her sixties with COVID-19, enrolled during active disease. CDR3 in DNA: TGCAGTGCTCCTTACTATGGCTACACCTTC. This sequence encodes CSAPYYGYTF.